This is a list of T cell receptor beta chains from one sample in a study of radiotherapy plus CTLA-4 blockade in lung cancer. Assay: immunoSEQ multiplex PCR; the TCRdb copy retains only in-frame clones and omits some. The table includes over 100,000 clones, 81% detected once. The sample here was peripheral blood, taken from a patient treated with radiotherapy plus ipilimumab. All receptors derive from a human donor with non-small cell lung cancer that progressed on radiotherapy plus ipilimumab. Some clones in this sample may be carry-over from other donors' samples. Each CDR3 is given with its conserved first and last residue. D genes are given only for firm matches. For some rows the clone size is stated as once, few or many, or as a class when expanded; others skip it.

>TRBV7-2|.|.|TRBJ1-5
TGTGCCAGCAGGGAGTCAGGGACTCAGCCCCAGCATTTT
CASRESGTQPQHF
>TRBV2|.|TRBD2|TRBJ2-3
TGTGCCACCAAACGAGGGACTAGCGGGGGGGCATTTGATCAAGATACGCAGTATTTT
CATKRGTSGGAFDQDTQYF
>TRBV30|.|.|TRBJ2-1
TGTGCCTGTACAGGGAGGGGCTCCTACAATGAGCAGTTCTTC
CACTGRGSYNEQFF
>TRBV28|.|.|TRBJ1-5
TGTGCCAGCAGTTTATGGGAGAATAGCAATCAGCCCCAGCATTTT
CASSLWENSNQPQHF
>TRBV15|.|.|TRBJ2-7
TGTGCCACCAGCAGGGCCCGCCATACCTACGAGCAGTACTTC
CATSRARHTYEQYF
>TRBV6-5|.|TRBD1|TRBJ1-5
TGTGCCAGCAGGAGGGACAGGGTTAGCAATCAGCCCCAGCATTTT
CASRRDRVSNQPQHF
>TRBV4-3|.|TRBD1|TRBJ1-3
TGCGCCAGCAGAGACCAGGGGGGCTCTGGAAACACCATATATTTT
CASRDQGGSGNTIYF
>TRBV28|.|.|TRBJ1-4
TGTGCCAGCAGTTTTCTACAGGGCGGGGGCAATGAAAAACTGTTTTTT
CASSFLQGGGNEKLFF
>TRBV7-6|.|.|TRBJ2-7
TGTGCCAGCAGCTTAGGGGGGGGCAGGGGGCTTGGCGAGCAGTACTTC
CASSLGGGRGLGEQYF
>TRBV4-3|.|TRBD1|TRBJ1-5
TGCGCCAGCAGCCAACGGACAGGTTTTGATCAGCCCCAGCATTTT
CASSQRTGFDQPQHF
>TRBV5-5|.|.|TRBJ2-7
TGTGCCAGCAGCTTGGAGGGCAGAGGCTCCTACGAGCAGTACTTC
CASSLEGRGSYEQYF
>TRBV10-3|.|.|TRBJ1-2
TGTGCCATCAGTGATATAGGGTTGGTTTATGGCTACACCTTC
CAISDIGLVYGYTF
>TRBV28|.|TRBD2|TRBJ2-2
TGTGCCAGCAGTCGGCCCGGGGGGATAGGCACCGGGGAGCTGTTTTTT
CASSRPGGIGTGELFF
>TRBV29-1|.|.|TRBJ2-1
TGCAGCGTGTCCTGGGCAGATGAGCAGTTCTTC
CSVSWADEQFF
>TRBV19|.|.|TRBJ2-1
TGTGCCAGTAGTCCCCGGACTTCTGAACCGAGCTCCTACAATGAGCAGTTCTTC
CASSPRTSEPSSYNEQFF
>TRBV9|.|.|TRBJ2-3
TGTGCCAGCAGCGTAGGGACAGATACGCAGTATTTT
CASSVGTDTQYF
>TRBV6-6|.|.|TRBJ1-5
TGTGCCAGCAGTTATGTGGGGATCGAACAGCCCCAGCATTTT
CASSYVGIEQPQHF
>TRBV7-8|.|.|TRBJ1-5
TGTGCCAGCAGCTTAGCCGTGTTTAATCAGCCCCAGCATTTT
CASSLAVFNQPQHF
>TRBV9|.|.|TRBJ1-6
TGTGCCAGCAGCGTAGGGGCCCCACCCCTCCACTTT
CASSVGAPPLHF
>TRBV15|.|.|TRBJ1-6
TGTGCCACCAGCAGAGTTGGGGACTTAGTCGATTCACCCCTCCACTTT
CATSRVGDLVDSPLHF
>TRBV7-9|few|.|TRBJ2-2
TGTGCCAGCAGCTCCCGAGTCGGGGAGCTGTTTTTT
CASSSRVGELFF
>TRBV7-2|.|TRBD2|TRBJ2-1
TGTGCCAGCAGCCGCTACGGGGGGGGCCGGTTCTCCTACAATGAGCAGTTCTTC
CASSRYGGGRFSYNEQFF
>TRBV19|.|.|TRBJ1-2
TGTGCCAGTAGTATGGTGCGGGGACATCATAACTATGGCTACACCTTC
CASSMVRGHHNYGYTF
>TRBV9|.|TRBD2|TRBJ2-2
TGTGCCAGCAGCGTAGATCCGGGGGGGCGGATCGGGGAGCTGTTTTTT
CASSVDPGGRIGELFF